This TCR beta chain was retrieved from a study of cytotoxic CD8 clonotypes in ibrutinib-treated CLL. Background on the study: The group held roughly twelve relapsed/refractory and 15 treatment-naive patients, with under 18 IGHV unmutated. Timing of response sample collection was a median roughly twelve months after treatment start, with a range of 6 to 36.

Regarding the study as a whole: Contraction or stability on treatment was seen for public clonotypes, which were uncommon.

A word on this clone: Its matching antigen is unknown.

CDR3 size: 12 residues. Germline V gives CDR1 SGHVS, CDR2 FQNEAQ. V was shortened by 1 base and J by 6 bases, with 6 bases between the two germline ends. The method was immunoSEQ multiplex PCR; TCRdb's version includes in-frame clones alone and lacks a portion of them. The profile shows about 200,000 clones, over 60% of them singletons. The clonotype originates from a human donor with chronic lymphocytic leukemia. The V and J genes are TRBV7-8 and TRBJ1-1, with no clear D. This specimen was PBMCs, taken after 24 months of ibrutinib treatment. CDR3 sequence (DNA): TGTGCCAGCAGCTTAGGACAATCTGAAGCTTTCTTT. Translation: CASSLGQSEAFF.